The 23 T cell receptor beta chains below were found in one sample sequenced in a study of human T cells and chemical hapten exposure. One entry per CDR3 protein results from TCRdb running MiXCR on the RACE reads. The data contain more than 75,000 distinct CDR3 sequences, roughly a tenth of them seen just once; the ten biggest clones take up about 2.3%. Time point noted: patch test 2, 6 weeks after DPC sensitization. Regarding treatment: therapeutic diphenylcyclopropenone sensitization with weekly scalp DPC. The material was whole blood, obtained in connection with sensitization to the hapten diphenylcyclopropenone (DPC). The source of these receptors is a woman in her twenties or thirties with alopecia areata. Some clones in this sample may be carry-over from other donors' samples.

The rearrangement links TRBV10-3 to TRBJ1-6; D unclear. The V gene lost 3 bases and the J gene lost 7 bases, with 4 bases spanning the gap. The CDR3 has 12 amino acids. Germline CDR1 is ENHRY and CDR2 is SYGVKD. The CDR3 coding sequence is TGTGCCATCAGTGAAGGGAATTCACCCCTCCACTTT. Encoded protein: CAISEGNSPLHF.

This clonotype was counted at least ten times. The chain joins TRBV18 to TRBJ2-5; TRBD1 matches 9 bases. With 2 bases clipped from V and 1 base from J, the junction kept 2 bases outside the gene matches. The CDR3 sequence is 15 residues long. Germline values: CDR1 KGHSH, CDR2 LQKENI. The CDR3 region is CASSPTTGGQETQYF. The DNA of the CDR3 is TGTGCCAGCTCACCAACGACAGGGGGCCAAGAGACCCAGTACTTC. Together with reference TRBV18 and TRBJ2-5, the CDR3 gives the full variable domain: NAGVMQNPRHLVRRRGQEARLRCSPMKGHSHVYWYRQLPEEGLKFMVYLQKENIIDESGMPKERFSAEFPKEGPSILRIQQVVRGDSAAYFCASSPTTGGQETQYFGPGTRLLVL.

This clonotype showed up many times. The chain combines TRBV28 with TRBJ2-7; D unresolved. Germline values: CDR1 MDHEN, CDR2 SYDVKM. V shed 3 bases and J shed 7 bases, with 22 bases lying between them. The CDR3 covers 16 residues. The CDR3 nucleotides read TGTGCCAGCAGTTTGCTCGACCGGGCCTCCAATGGGGAGCAGTACTTC. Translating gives CASSLLDRASNGEQYF.

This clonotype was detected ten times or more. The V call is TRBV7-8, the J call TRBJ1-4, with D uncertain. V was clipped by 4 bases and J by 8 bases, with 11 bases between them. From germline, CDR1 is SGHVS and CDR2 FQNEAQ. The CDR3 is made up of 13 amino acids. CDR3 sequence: CASSSPTEEKLFF. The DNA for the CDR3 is TGTGCCAGCAGCTCCCCGACGGAGGAAAAACTGTTTTTT.

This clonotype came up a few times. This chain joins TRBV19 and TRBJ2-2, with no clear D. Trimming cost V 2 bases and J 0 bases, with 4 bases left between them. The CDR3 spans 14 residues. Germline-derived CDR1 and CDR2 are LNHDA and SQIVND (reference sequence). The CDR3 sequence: CASSISPNTGELFF. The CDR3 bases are TGTGCCAGTAGTATAAGTCCGAACACCGGGGAGCTGTTTTTT. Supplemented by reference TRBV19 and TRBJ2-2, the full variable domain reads DGGITQSPKYLFRKEGQNVTLSCEQNLNHDAMYWYRQDPGQGLRLIYYSQIVNDFQKGDIAEGYSVSREKKESFPLTVTSAQKNPTAFYLCASSISPNTGELFFGEGSRLTVL.

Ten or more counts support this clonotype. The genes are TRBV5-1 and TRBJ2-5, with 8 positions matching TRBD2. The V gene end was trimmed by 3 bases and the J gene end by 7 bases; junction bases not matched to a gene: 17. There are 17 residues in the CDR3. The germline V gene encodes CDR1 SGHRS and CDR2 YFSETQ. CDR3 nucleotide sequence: TGCGCCAGCAGCTGGGCCGGGACTAGGGGTACCCGCGGGACCCAGTACTTC. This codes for CASSWAGTRGTRGTQYF.

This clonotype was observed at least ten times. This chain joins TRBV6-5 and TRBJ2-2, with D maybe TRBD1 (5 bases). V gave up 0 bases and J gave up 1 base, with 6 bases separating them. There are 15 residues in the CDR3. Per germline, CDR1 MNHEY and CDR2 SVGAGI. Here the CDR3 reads CASSYSTGNTGELFF. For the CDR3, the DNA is TGTGCCAGCAGTTACTCCACAGGGAACACCGGGGAGCTGTTTTTT.

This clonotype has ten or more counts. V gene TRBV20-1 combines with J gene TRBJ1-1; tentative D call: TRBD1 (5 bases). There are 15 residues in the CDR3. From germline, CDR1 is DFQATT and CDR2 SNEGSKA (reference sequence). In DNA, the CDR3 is TGCAGCGCCAGGGAGACGTTTATCATGAACACTGAAGCTTTCTTT. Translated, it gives CSARETFIMNTEAFF.

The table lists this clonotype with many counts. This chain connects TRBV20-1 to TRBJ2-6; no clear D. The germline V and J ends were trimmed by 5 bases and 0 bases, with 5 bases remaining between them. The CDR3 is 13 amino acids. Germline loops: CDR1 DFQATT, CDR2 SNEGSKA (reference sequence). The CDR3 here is CSAHYSGANVLTF. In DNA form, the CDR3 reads TGCAGTGCTCACTACTCTGGGGCCAACGTCCTGACTTTC.

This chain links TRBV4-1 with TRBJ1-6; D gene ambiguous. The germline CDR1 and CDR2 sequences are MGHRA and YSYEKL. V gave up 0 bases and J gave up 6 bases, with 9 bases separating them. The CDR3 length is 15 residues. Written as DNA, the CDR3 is TGCGCCAGCAGCCAAGAAGTTAGGTCTAATTCACCCCTCCACTTT. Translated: CASSQEVRSNSPLHF.

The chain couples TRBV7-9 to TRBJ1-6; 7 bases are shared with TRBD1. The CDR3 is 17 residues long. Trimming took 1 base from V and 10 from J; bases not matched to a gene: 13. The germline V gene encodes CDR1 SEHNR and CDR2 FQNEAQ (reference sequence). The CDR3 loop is CASSLGVGGGAWSPLHF. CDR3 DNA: TGTGCCAGCAGCTTAGGGGTCGGAGGGGGCGCGTGGTCACCCCTCCACTTT.

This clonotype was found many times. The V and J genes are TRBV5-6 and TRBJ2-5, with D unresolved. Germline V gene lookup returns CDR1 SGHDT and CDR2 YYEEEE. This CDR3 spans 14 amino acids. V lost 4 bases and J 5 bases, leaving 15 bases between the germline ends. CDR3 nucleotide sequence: TGTGCCAGCAGCCCGCGGCTGGGTGTGGAGACCCAGTACTTC. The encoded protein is CASSPRLGVETQYF.

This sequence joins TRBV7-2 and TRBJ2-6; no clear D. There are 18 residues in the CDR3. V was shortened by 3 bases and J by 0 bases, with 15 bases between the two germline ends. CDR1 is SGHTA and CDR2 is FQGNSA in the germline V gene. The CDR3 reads CASSLAQSFLSGANVLTF. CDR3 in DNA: TGTGCCAGCAGCTTGGCACAGAGCTTCCTCTCTGGGGCCAACGTCCTGACTTTC.

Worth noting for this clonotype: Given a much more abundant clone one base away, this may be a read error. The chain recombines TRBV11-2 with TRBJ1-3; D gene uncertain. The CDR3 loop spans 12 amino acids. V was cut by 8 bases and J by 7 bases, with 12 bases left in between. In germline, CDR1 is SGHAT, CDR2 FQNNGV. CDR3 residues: CASGSDENTIYF. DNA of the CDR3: TGTGCCAGCGGGTCGGACGAGAACACCATATATTTT.

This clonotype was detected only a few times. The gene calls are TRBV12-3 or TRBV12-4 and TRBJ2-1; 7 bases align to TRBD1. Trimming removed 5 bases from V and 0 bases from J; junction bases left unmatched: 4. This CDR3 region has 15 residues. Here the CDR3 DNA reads TGTGCCAGCAGTCCTGACAGGGTCTCCTACAATGAGCAGTTCTTC. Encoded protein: CASSPDRVSYNEQFF.

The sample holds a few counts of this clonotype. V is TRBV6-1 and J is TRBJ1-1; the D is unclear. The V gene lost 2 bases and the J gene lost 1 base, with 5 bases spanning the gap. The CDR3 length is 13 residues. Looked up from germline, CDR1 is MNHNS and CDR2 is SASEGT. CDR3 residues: CASSERENTEAFF. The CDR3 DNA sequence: TGTGCCAGCAGTGAACGGGAGAACACTGAAGCTTTCTTT.

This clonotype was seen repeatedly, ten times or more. Written as DNA, the CDR3 is TGTGCCAGCAGCGCGCTAGCGGGAGGGCCCTACGAGCAGTACTTC. Translating gives CASSALAGGPYEQYF. The V and J genes are TRBV7-9 and TRBJ2-7, with 12 nucleotides matching TRBD2. Germline CDR1 is SEHNR and CDR2 is FQNEAQ (reference sequence). V shed 5 bases, J shed 2 bases, and the junction held 4 bases outside the gene matches. This CDR3 region has 15 residues.

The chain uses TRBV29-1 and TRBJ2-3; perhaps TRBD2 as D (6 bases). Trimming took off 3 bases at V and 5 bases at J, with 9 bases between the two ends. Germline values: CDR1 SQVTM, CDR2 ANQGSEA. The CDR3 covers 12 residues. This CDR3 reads CSVEAGQDTQYF. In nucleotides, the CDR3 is TGCAGCGTTGAGGCGGGGCAAGATACGCAGTATTTT.

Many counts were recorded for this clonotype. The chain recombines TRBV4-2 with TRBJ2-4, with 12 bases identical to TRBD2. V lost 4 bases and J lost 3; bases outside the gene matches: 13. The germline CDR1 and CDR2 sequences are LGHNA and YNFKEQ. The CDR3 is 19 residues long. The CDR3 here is CASSPSGTSGLSGKNIQYF. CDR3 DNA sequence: TGTGCCAGCAGCCCGTCCGGGACTAGCGGGCTATCAGGCAAAAACATTCAGTACTTC.

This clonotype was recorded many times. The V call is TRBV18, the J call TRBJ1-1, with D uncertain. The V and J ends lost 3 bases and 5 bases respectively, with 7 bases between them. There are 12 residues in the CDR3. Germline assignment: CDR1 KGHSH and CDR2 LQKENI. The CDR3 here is CASSPGRTEAFF. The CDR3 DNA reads TGTGCCAGCTCACCTGGGAGGACTGAAGCTTTCTTT.

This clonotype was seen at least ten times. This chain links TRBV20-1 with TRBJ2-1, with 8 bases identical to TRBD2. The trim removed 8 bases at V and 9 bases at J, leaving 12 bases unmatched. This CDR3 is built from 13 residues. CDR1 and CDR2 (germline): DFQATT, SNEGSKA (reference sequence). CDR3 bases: TGCAGTTCAGTCAGCGGGGGTCCGGTTGAGCAGTTCTTC. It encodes CSSVSGGPVEQFF.

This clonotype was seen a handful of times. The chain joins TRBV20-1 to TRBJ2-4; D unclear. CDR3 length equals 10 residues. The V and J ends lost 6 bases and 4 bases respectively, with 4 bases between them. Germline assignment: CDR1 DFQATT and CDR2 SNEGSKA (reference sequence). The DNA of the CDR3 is TGCAGTGCGAGAAAAAACATTCAGTACTTC. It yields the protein CSARKNIQYF.

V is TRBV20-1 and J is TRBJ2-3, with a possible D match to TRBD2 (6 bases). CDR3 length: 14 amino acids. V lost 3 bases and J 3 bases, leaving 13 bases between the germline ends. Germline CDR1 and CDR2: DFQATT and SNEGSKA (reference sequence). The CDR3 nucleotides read TGCAGTGCTAGCCGGGAGCCTCGGACAGATACGCAGTATTTT. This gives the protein CSASREPRTDTQYF.